These 30 T cell receptor beta chains were sequenced from one sample in a study of blood T cell repertoires in COVID-19. Sequencing was performed with immunoSEQ multiplex PCR; in TCRdb, only in-frame clones are kept and a portion is missing. The sample gives about 260,000 clones, roughly 90% of which show up once; about 3% is in the top ten. Sequencing was done on a sample of PBMCs or T cells enriched from blood (not recorded which). The origin of the receptors is a woman between 45 and 65 years old who had recovered from COVID-19.

The rearrangement uses TRBV27 and TRBJ1-2, with D unclear. This CDR3 region has 13 residues. V was shortened by 4 bases and J by 6 bases, with 12 bases between the two germline ends. Germline CDR1 reads MNHEY; CDR2 reads SMNVEV (reference sequence). The CDR3 nucleotides are TGTGCCAGCAGTTCGGATCCAGGTCATGGCTACACCTTC. As protein: CASSSDPGHGYTF.

V usage is TRBV28 and J usage is TRBJ2-1, with 14 bases identical to TRBD2. The CDR3 is made up of 16 amino acids. From germline, CDR1 is MDHEN and CDR2 SYDVKM. V dropped 7 bases and J dropped 9; count of bases not matched to a gene: 11. The CDR3 coding sequence is TGTGCCAGCACCATGACTAGCGGGAGGGTAAGGGGTGAGCAGTTCTTC. This sequence encodes CASTMTSGRVRGEQFF.

The rearrangement joins TRBV19 to TRBJ1-5; TRBD1 matches 7 bases. The CDR3 extends over 19 amino acids. V gave up 1 base and J gave up 1 base; unmatched junction bases: 13. In germline, CDR1 is LNHDA, CDR2 SQIVND (reference sequence). Here the CDR3 DNA reads TGTGCCAGTAGTATAGCGAGGGGGGACAGCTTTGGGAGCAATCAGCCCCAGCATTTT. It is translated as CASSIARGDSFGSNQPQHF. The full variable domain, completed using reference TRBV19 and TRBJ1-5, is DGGITQSPKYLFRKEGQNVTLSCEQNLNHDAMYWYRQDPGQGLRLIYYSQIVNDFQKGDIAEGYSVSREKKESFPLTVTSAQKNPTAFYLCASSIARGDSFGSNQPQHFGDGTRLSIL.

The rearrangement links TRBV9 to TRBJ2-7, with 8 bases fitting TRBD1. Germline CDR1 SGDLS, CDR2 YYNGEE. Unmatched junction bases numbered 11, after V lost 0 bases and J lost 6 bases. The CDR3 spans 16 residues. The CDR3 DNA sequence: TGTGCCAGCAGCGTAGAGGGGACAGGACCTTCCCGCGAGCAGTACTTC. It yields the protein CASSVEGTGPSREQYF.

This rearrangement joins TRBV30 to TRBJ1-3; D remains unclear. There are 12 residues in the CDR3. The germline gives CDR1 GTSNPN, CDR2 SVGIG (reference sequence). The V end was cut by 5 bases, the J end by 4 bases, with 9 bases between. CDR3 nucleotides: TGTGCCTGGGTAGGCGGGGGAAACACCATATATTTT. Protein product: CAWVGGGNTIYF. Full variable domain (outside the CDR3, taken from reference TRBV30 and TRBJ1-3): SQTIHQWPATLVQPVGSPLSLECTVEGTSNPNLYWYRQAAGRGLQLLFYSVGIGQISSEVPQNLSASRPQDRQFILSSKKLLLSDSGFYLCAWVGGGNTIYFGEGSWLTVV.

This chain uses TRBV30 with TRBJ1-3; 7 bases fit TRBD1. Losses at the gene ends were 2 bases for V and 10 bases for J; bases not matched to a gene: 8. The CDR3 sequence is 13 residues long. The germline gives CDR1 GTSNPN, CDR2 SVGIG (reference sequence). The CDR3 region has the DNA TGTGCCTGGAGTACGGGACAGTCTAGGACCATATATTTT. Translating it yields CAWSTGQSRTIYF. Drawing the rest from reference TRBV30 and TRBJ1-3, the complete variable domain is SQTIHQWPATLVQPVGSPLSLECTVEGTSNPNLYWYRQAAGRGLQLLFYSVGIGQISSEVPQNLSASRPQDRQFILSSKKLLLSDSGFYLCAWSTGQSRTIYFGEGSWLTVV.

The chain links TRBV9 to TRBJ1-6; D uncertain. The germline V gene has CDR1 SGDLS and CDR2 YYNGEE. V gave up 4 bases and J gave up 8 bases, with 19 bases separating them. The CDR3 extends over 16 amino acids. This CDR3 reads CASSPTSTIRYSPLHF. CDR3 coding DNA: TGTGCCAGCAGCCCCACCTCGACAATTAGGTATTCACCCCTCCACTTT. Filled out from reference TRBV9 and TRBJ1-6, the complete variable domain reads DSGVTQTPKHLITATGQRVTLRCSPRSGDLSVYWYQQSLDQGLQFLIQYYNGEERAKGNILERFSAQQFPDLHSELNLSSLELGDSALYFCASSPTSTIRYSPLHFGNGTRLTVT.

The chain is built from TRBV6-5 and TRBJ2-7; TRBD2 agrees at 10 bases. This CDR3 spans 14 amino acids. With V trimmed by 10 bases and J by 3 bases, 9 bases remained unmatched. Germline-derived CDR1 and CDR2 are MNHEY and SVGAGI. The CDR3 bases are TGTGCCACCACCCCGGGACTAGCGAACTACGAGCAGTACTTC. This encodes CATTPGLANYEQYF.

The chain employs TRBV11-2 and TRBJ2-1; TRBD1 aligns across 8 bases. CDR1 and CDR2 (germline): SGHAT, FQNNGV. Trimming at V came to 2 bases and at J to 4 bases, leaving 4 bases not matched to a gene. The CDR3 extends over 15 amino acids. The CDR3 region is CASSLFRTGYNEQFF. DNA of the CDR3: TGTGCCAGCAGCTTATTTAGGACAGGGTACAATGAGCAGTTCTTC. The full variable domain, completed using reference TRBV11-2 and TRBJ2-1, is EAGVAQSPRYKIIEKRQSVAFWCNPISGHATLYWYQQILGQGPKLLIQFQNNGVVDDSQLPKDRFSAERLKGVDSTLKIQPAKLEDSAVYLCASSLFRTGYNEQFFGPGTRLTVL.

The rearrangement uses TRBV6-2 or TRBV6-3 and TRBJ2-7, with 8 bases fitting TRBD1. V shed 6 bases, J shed 2 bases, and the junction held 6 bases outside the gene matches. Germline V lookup: CDR1 MNHEY, CDR2 SVGEGT. The CDR3 contains 14 residues. The CDR3 DNA reads as TGTGCCAGCAGCAACGGACAGGGTCCCTACGAGCAGTACTTC. Translation gives CASSNGQGPYEQYF.

The V gene is TRBV7-2, the J gene TRBJ2-1; D not certain. The CDR3 spans 16 residues. CDR1 SGHTA and CDR2 FQGNSA come from the germline V gene. With 3 bases removed from V and 0 bases from J, the gap between germline ends came to 12 bases. CDR3 bases: TGTGCCAGCAGCTTGGGTTCAGCGACCTCCTACAATGAGCAGTTCTTC. Translating gives CASSLGSATSYNEQFF.

V gene TRBV6-2 or TRBV6-3 combines with J gene TRBJ2-3, with D tentatively TRBD2 (6 bases). V was clipped by 2 bases and J by 0 bases, with 6 bases between them. In germline, CDR1 is MNHEY, CDR2 SVGEGT. This CDR3 has 14 residues. CDR3 in DNA: TGTGCCAGCAGTTACACTAGCAGCACAGATACGCAGTATTTT. This codes for CASSYTSSTDTQYF.

This rearrangement joins TRBV2 to TRBJ2-5; 10 bases are a match to TRBD1. Germline CDR1 reads SNHLY; CDR2 reads FYNNEI. The V segment lost 6 bases and the J segment 5 bases; nucleotides outside the gene matches: 6. This CDR3 contains 14 residues. The CDR3 DNA follows: TGTGCCAGCAGCGGGACAGGGGCTGGGGAGACCCAGTACTTC. It yields the protein CASSGTGAGETQYF.

V and J are TRBV7-2 and TRBJ2-5; possible D gene TRBD2, 6 bases. The CDR3 totals 17 residues. V was cut by 1 base and J by 1 base, with 16 bases left in between. Germline-derived CDR1 and CDR2 are SGHTA and FQGNSA. This CDR3 is CASSLGGGNGGQETQYF. DNA for the CDR3: TGTGCCAGCAGCTTAGGAGGCGGGAACGGTGGCCAAGAGACCCAGTACTTC.

This chain uses TRBV19 with TRBJ1-1; possible D gene TRBD1, 5 bases. Germline V gives CDR1 LNHDA, CDR2 SQIVND (reference sequence). This CDR3 is 15 amino acids long. V gave up 4 bases and J gave up 4 bases, with 16 bases separating them. CDR3 amino acids: CASSSHLGGGTEAFF. Written as DNA, the CDR3 is TGTGCCAGTAGTAGCCACCTCGGGGGGGGCACTGAAGCTTTCTTT.

DNA for the CDR3: TGTGCCACCTTAGACCCCGGGACAGACGGAAACACCATATATTTT. This gives the protein CATLDPGTDGNTIYF. The chain couples TRBV24-1 to TRBJ1-3, with TRBD1 matching over 7 bases. Trimming at V came to 9 bases and at J to 4 bases, leaving 11 bases not matched to a gene. The V gene's germline CDR1 is KGHDR and CDR2 SFDVKD. The CDR3 is 15 residues long.

This clone was detected once. The J gene is TRBJ2-4, the V gene TRBV4-1; TRBD2 matches at 8 bases. Trimming cost V 0 bases and J 8 bases; bases outside gene matches: 9. CDR1 is MGHRA, CDR2 YSYEKL, per germline. This CDR3 spans 16 amino acids. The CDR3: CASSQENGRGIHIQYF. In DNA form, the CDR3 reads TGCGCCAGCAGCCAAGAGAACGGGAGGGGCATTCACATTCAGTACTTC.

There are a few counts of this clone. DNA for the CDR3: TGTGCCAGCAGCCCGCGGGGAGCGGAGGACCCCTACGAGCAGTACTTC. The encoded protein is CASSPRGAEDPYEQYF. The V call is TRBV9, the J call TRBJ2-7; tentative D call: TRBD2 (6 bases). CDR1 is SGDLS, CDR2 YYNGEE, per germline. Trimming pared 4 bases from V and 2 bases from J, leaving 19 bases between. CDR3 length: 16 amino acids.

This clone was observed a single time. The chain combines TRBV13 with TRBJ1-1, with 9 bases that match TRBD1. J lost 7 bases, V lost 3 bases, and 6 bases had no gene match. Germline CDR1 and CDR2: PRHDT and FYEKMQ (reference sequence). The CDR3 covers 14 residues. Written as DNA, the CDR3 is TGTGCCAGCAGCTTCATGGACAGGGGATTTGAAGCTTTCTTT. Translating it yields CASSFMDRGFEAFF.

The V and J genes are TRBV5-3 and TRBJ1-1, with D hard to call. TRBV5-3 is identified as an open reading frame with a role that is uncertain. Deletions cut 1 base from V and 7 bases from J, with 8 bases between. The CDR3 extends over 12 amino acids. CDR3 coding DNA: TGTGCCAGAAGCTTGATTACAATTGAAGCTTTCTTT. This encodes CARSLITIEAFF.

This clone was observed a single time. The genes are TRBV27 and TRBJ1-2; unclear D gene. There are 13 residues in the CDR3. Germline V gene data show CDR1 as MNHEY and CDR2 as SMNVEV (reference sequence). Trimming cost V 1 base and J 4 bases, with 7 bases left between them. CDR3 amino acids: CASSLYSSYGYTF. CDR3 bases: TGTGCCAGCAGTTTATATTCTAGCTATGGCTACACCTTC.

The table lists this clone with a count of one. V is TRBV7-9 and J is TRBJ1-2; 9 nucleotides line up with TRBD1. CDR3 length: 12 residues. The J segment lost 7 bases and the V segment lost 5 bases, leaving 2 bases of the junction unmatched. Germline loops: CDR1 SEHNR, CDR2 FQNEAQ (reference sequence). The CDR3 reads CASSATGGGYTF. In DNA, the CDR3 is TGTGCCAGCAGCGCGACAGGGGGTGGCTACACCTTC.

This clone is a singleton in its sample. The CDR3 reads CASSPNEGGVSSGNTIYF. CDR3 nucleotide sequence: TGTGCCAGCTCACCAAATGAAGGGGGCGTTAGCTCTGGAAACACCATATATTTT. This chain links TRBV18 with TRBJ1-3, with TRBD1 identical over 7 bases. Germline V lookup: CDR1 KGHSH, CDR2 LQKENI. V trimming: 2 bases; J trimming: 0 bases; junction bases outside the gene matches: 10. The CDR3 is made up of 18 amino acids.

V is TRBV3-1 (or the pseudogene TRBV3-2) and J is TRBJ2-7; 10 bases map to TRBD1. Germline assignment: CDR1 LGHDT and CDR2 YNNKEL (reference sequence). The ends lost 3 bases at V and 1 base at J; junction bases unmatched: 3. The CDR3 totals 15 residues. The CDR3 DNA sequence: TGTGCCAGCAGCCACCGACAGGGGGCTTCCTACGAGCAGTACTTC. Translated: CASSHRQGASYEQYF.

The chain is built from TRBV4-2 and TRBJ2-3; TRBD1 matches 11 bases. Per germline, CDR1 LGHNA and CDR2 YNFKEQ. V shed 1 base and J 1 base; nucleotides not matched to a gene: 7. CDR3 length: 18 amino acids. Here the CDR3 reads CASSQGTGGVGGTDTQYF. The DNA for the CDR3 is TGTGCCAGCAGCCAAGGGACAGGGGGCGTGGGGGGCACAGATACGCAGTATTTT.

The chain's CDR3 is CASSLYGGQGHNEQFF. CDR3 nucleotide sequence: TGCGCCAGCAGCTTGTACGGTGGACAGGGCCACAATGAGCAGTTCTTC. The chain recombines TRBV5-1 with TRBJ2-1; 8 positions agree with TRBD1. Germline CDR1 and CDR2: SGHRS and YFSETQ. The CDR3 contains 16 residues. The V gene end was trimmed by 1 base and the J gene end by 5 bases; junction bases not matched to a gene: 8.

CDR3 sequence reads: CASSEDAGKETQYF. The CDR3 DNA reads TGTGCCAGCAGTGAAGACGCAGGGAAGGAGACCCAGTACTTC. The J gene is TRBJ2-5, the V gene TRBV2; TRBD1 might be the D (5 bases). Deletions cut 1 base from V and 5 bases from J, with 11 bases between. Germline V gene data show CDR1 as SNHLY and CDR2 as FYNNEI. The CDR3 is 14 amino acids.

The chain has TRBV18 and TRBJ1-1, with unresolved D. V was shortened by 3 bases and J by 4 bases, with 9 bases between the two germline ends. The V gene's germline CDR1 is KGHSH and CDR2 LQKENI. The CDR3 contains 13 residues. Here the CDR3 reads CASSPPVTTEAFF. For the CDR3, the DNA is TGTGCCAGCTCACCGCCGGTAACCACTGAAGCTTTCTTT.

V and J are TRBV19 and TRBJ2-2; 9 nucleotides align to TRBD1. The V gene's germline CDR1 is LNHDA and CDR2 SQIVND (reference sequence). The CDR3 loop spans 15 amino acids. Trimming removed 5 bases from V and 3 bases from J; junction bases left unmatched: 4. CDR3 coding DNA: TGTGCCAGTAGTCCTAGACAGGGGGACACCGGGGAGCTGTTTTTT. Protein sequence: CASSPRQGDTGELFF.

J is TRBJ1-1 and V is TRBV7-3; 8 bases are shared with TRBD1. Germline V gives CDR1 SGHTA, CDR2 FQGTGA. J lost 1 base, V lost 6 bases, and 7 bases had no gene match. This CDR3 is built from 15 residues. The CDR3 bases are TGTGCCAGCAGACCGGAAGGGACAGGGAACACTGAAGCTTTCTTT. Its protein is CASRPEGTGNTEAFF.